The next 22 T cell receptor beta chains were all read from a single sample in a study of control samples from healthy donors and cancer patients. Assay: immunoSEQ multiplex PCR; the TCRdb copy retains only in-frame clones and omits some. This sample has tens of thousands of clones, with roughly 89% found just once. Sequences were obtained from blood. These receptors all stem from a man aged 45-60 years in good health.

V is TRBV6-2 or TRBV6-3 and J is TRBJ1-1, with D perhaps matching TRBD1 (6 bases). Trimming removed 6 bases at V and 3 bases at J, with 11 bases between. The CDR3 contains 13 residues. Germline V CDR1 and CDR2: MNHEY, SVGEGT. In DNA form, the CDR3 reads TGTGCCAGCAGCCCCGACAGGTACACTGAAGCTTTCTTT. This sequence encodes CASSPDRYTEAFF.

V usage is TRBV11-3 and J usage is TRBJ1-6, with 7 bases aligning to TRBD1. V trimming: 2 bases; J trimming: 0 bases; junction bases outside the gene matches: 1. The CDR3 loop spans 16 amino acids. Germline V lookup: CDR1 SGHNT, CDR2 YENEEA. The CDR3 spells CASSLTGASYNSPLHF. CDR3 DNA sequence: TGTGCCAGCAGCTTAACAGGGGCCTCCTATAATTCACCCCTCCACTTT.

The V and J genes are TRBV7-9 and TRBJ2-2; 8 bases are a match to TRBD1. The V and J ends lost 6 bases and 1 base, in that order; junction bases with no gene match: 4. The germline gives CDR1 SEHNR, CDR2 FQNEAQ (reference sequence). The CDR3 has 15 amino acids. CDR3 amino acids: CASRSGTGNTGELFF. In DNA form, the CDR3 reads TGTGCCAGCAGGTCCGGGACAGGGAACACCGGGGAGCTGTTTTTT.

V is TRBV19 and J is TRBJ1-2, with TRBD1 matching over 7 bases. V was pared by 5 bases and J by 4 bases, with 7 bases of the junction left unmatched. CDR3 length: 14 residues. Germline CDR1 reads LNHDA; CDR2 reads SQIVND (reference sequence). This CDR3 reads CASSFRDSSYGYTF. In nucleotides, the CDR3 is TGTGCCAGTAGTTTCCGGGACAGCTCCTATGGCTACACCTTC.

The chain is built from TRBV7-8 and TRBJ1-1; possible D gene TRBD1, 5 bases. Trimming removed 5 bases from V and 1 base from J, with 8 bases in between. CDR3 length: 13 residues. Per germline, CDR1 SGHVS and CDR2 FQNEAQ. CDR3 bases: TGTGCCAGCAGCCTCGACAGGAACACTGAAGCTTTCTTT. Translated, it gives CASSLDRNTEAFF.

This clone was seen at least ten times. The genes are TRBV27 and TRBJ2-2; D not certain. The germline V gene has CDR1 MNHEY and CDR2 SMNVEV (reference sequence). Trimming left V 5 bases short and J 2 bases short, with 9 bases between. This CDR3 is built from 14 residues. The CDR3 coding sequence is TGTGCCAGCAGTCCAGGACCAAACACCGGGGAGCTGTTTTTT. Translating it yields CASSPGPNTGELFF.

CDR3 sequence (DNA): TGTGCCAGCTCACCTGACACGGGGAGGGAGACCCAGTACTTC. The encoded protein is CASSPDTGRETQYF. This chain links TRBV18 with TRBJ2-5, with D maybe TRBD2 (6 bases). With 3 bases removed from V and 5 bases from J, the gap between germline ends came to 13 bases. The CDR3 is 14 residues long. CDR1 KGHSH and CDR2 LQKENI come from the germline V gene.

The CDR3 DNA reads as TGCGCCAGCAGCTTGGTAGGAGGTAGCAATCAGCCCCAGCATTTT. Its translation is CASSLVGGSNQPQHF. The chain recombines TRBV5-1 with TRBJ1-5; D not resolved. Between the trimmed V and J ends, which lost 0 bases and 0 bases, there was a span of 7 bases. The germline V gene encodes CDR1 SGHRS and CDR2 YFSETQ. CDR3 length: 15 amino acids.

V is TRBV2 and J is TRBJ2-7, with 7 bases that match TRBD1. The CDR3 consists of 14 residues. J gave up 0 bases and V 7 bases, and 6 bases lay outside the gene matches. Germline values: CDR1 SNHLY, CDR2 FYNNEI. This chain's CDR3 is CASTADRSSYEQYF. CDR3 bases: TGTGCCAGCACTGCGGACAGGAGCTCCTACGAGCAGTACTTC.

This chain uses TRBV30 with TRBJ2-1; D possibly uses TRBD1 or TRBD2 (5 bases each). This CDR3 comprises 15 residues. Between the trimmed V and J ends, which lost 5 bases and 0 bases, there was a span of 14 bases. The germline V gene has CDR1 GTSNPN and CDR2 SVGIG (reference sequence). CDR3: CAWWPGTNSYNEQFF. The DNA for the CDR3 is TGTGCCTGGTGGCCCGGGACGAACTCCTACAATGAGCAGTTCTTC.

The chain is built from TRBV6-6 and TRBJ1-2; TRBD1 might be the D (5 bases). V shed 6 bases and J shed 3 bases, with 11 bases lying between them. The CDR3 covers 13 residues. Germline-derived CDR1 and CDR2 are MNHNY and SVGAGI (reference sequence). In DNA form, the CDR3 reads TGTGCCAGCAGCGACCCGGGGGACTATGGCTACACCTTC. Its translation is CASSDPGDYGYTF.

The CDR3 DNA sequence: TGCAGTGCTCAGACCGGAGCGGGCTACACCTTC. It translates to CSAQTGAGYTF. This chain links TRBV20-1 with TRBJ1-2; D gene ambiguous. This CDR3 is 11 amino acids long. In germline, CDR1 is DFQATT, CDR2 SNEGSKA (reference sequence). V dropped 5 bases and J dropped 8 bases, with 12 bases sitting between them.

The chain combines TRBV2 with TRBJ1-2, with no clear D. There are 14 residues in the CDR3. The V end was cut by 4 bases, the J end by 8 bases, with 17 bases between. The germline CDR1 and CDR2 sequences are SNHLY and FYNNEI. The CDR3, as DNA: TGTGCCAGCAGTGGCCCGTCTTGGAGGGAGGGCTACACCTTC. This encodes CASSGPSWREGYTF.

CDR3 DNA sequence: TGTGCCAGCAGCCGCGACGTAGCGGGGCTCCAAGAGACCCAGTACTTC. It yields the protein CASSRDVAGLQETQYF. The chain uses TRBV7-9 and TRBJ2-5; 8 nucleotides agree with TRBD2. The CDR3 runs 16 residues. The junction had 9 bases not matched to a gene; V was cut back by 5 bases and J by 1 base. Germline-derived CDR1 and CDR2 are SEHNR and FQNEAQ (reference sequence).

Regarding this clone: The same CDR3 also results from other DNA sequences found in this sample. CDR3 in amino acids: CASSLGRATNEKLFF. The CDR3 DNA follows: TGCGCCAGCAGCTTGGGCCGAGCAACTAATGAAAAACTGTTTTTT. The rearrangement links TRBV5-1 to TRBJ1-4; D unclear. This CDR3 is built from 15 residues. The V gene's germline CDR1 is SGHRS and CDR2 YFSETQ. V lost 0 bases, J lost 0 bases, and 6 bases lay in between.

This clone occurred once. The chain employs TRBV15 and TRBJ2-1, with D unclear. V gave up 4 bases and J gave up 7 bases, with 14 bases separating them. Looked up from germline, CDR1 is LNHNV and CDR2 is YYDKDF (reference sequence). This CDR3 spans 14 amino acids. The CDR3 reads CATSTIRLPNEQFF. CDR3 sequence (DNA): TGTGCCACCAGCACAATTCGACTCCCTAATGAGCAGTTCTTC. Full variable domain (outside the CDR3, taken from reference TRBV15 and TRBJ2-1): DAMVIQNPRYQVTQFGKPVTLSCSQTLNHNVMYWYQQKSSQAPKLLFHYYDKDFNNEADTPDNFQSRRPNTSFCFLDIRSPGLGDTAMYLCATSTIRLPNEQFFGPGTRLTVL.

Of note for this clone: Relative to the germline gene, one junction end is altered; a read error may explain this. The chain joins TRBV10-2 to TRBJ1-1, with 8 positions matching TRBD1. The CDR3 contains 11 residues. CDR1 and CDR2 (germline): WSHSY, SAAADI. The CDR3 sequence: CASRLDRGTSF. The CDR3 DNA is TGCGCCAGCAGATTAGACAGGGGCACAAGCTTT.

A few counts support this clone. CDR3 sequence reads: CAWAIGGAVDTQYF. CDR3 sequence (DNA): TGTGCCTGGGCTATCGGGGGGGCCGTGGATACGCAGTATTTT. The chain couples TRBV30 to TRBJ2-3; 8 bases map to TRBD2. The ends lost 5 bases at V and 6 bases at J; junction bases unmatched: 10. Germline-derived CDR1 and CDR2 are GTSNPN and SVGIG (reference sequence). The CDR3 loop spans 14 amino acids.

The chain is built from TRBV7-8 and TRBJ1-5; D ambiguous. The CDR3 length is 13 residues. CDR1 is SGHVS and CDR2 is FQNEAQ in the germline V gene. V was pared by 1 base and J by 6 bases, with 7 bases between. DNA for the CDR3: TGTGCCAGCAGCTTAGAACGGCCTCAGCCCCAGCATTTT. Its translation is CASSLERPQPQHF.

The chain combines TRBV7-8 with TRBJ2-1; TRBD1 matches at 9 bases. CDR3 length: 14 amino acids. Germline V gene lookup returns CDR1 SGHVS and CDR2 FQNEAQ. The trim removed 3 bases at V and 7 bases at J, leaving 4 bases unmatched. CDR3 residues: CASSFRTGVNEQFF. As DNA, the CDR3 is TGTGCCAGCAGCTTCCGGACAGGGGTAAATGAGCAGTTCTTC.

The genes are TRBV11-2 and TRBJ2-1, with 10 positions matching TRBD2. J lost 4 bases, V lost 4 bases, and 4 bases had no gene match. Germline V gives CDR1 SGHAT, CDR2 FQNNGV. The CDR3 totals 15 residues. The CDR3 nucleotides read TGTGCCAGCAGCTCCGGGACTAGCGATTACAATGAGCAGTTCTTC. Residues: CASSSGTSDYNEQFF.

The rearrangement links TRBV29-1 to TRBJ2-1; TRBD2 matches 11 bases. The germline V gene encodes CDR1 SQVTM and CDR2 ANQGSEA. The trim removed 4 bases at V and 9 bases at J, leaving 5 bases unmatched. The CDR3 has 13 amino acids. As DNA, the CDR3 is TGCAGCGTTGTAGCGGGGGGGCAAGGTGAGCAGTTCTTC. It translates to CSVVAGGQGEQFF.